One and the same sample provided the 19 T cell receptor beta chains below, sequenced in a study of T cell responses to AZD1222 COVID-19 vaccine (dated by TCRdb to about 2021). In light of the paper, this sample's time point label describes: baseline before first vaccination. The library relied on the immunoSEQ multiplex PCR assay. TCRdb limited this immuneACCESS table to in-frame rearrangements with V and J called. A share of clones is missing; checked studies link under half to unresolved V genes, and the rest is unexplained. The table for this sample lists about 100,000 clones; 80% to 90% of them were counted only once. The top ten clonotypes cover roughly 6.3% of the sample. The source was peripheral blood, collected on day 0 of AZD1222 vaccination. These receptors were collected from an adult in good health.

This CDR3 is CASSLVAGGFQPQHF. In DNA form, the CDR3 reads TGTGCCAGCAGCTTAGTGGCAGGGGGTTTTCAGCCCCAGCATTTT. The chain is built from TRBV7-2 and TRBJ1-5; 7 bases fit TRBD1. V shed 1 base, J shed 6 bases, and the junction held 6 bases outside the gene matches. Germline values: CDR1 SGHTA, CDR2 FQGNSA. The CDR3 is 15 amino acids.

This clone is a singleton in its sample. The chain combines TRBV2 with TRBJ1-2, with D possibly TRBD1 on 5 matching bases. V was clipped by 3 bases and J by 3 bases, with 14 bases between them. This CDR3 contains 15 residues. Germline CDR1 and CDR2: SNHLY and FYNNEI. In nucleotides, the CDR3 is TGTGCCAGCAGTGAGTGGGCAGGGCATGACTATGGCTACACCTTC. Amino acids: CASSEWAGHDYGYTF.

In this sample, this clone turned up once. The chain joins TRBV5-4 to TRBJ2-3, with 10 bases that match TRBD2. The CDR3 is 14 amino acids. Unmatched junction bases numbered 5, after V lost 5 bases and J lost 5 bases. CDR1 is SGHNT, CDR2 YYREEE, per germline (reference sequence). The CDR3, as DNA: TGTGCCAGCAGAACCGGGACTAGCGTAGATACGCAGTATTTT. Protein: CASRTGTSVDTQYF. The variable domain in full, with the rest retrieved from reference TRBV5-4 and TRBJ2-3, is ETGVTQSPTHLIKTRGQQVTLRCSSQSGHNTVSWYQQALGQGPQFIFQYYREEENGRGNFPPRFSGLQFPNYSSELNVNALELDDSALYLCASRTGTSVDTQYFGPGTRLTVL.

The chain is built from TRBV3-1 (or the pseudogene TRBV3-2) and TRBJ1-2; 7 bases are shared with TRBD1. The CDR3 contains 13 residues. Losses at the gene ends were 1 base for V and 8 bases for J; bases not matched to a gene: 4. CDR1 and CDR2 (germline): LGHDT, YNNKEL (reference sequence). CDR3 coding DNA: TGTGCCAGCAGCCAAGTGGACAGGTGGGGCTACACCTTC. Translating gives CASSQVDRWGYTF.

V and J are TRBV11-2 and TRBJ1-2; no reliable D call. Germline V gene lookup returns CDR1 SGHAT and CDR2 FQNNGV. V was shortened by 6 bases and J by 6 bases, with 14 bases between the two germline ends. The CDR3 is made up of 13 amino acids. DNA for the CDR3: TGTGCCAGCAGAAGGTCGGGGAGGGATGGCTACACCTTC. This encodes CASRRSGRDGYTF.

This clone was seen more than once but under ten times. The gene calls are TRBV5-1 and TRBJ1-2, with 8 bases identical to TRBD1. Germline values: CDR1 SGHRS, CDR2 YFSETQ. The CDR3 runs 14 residues. Trimming at V came to 4 bases and at J to 6 bases, leaving 8 bases not matched to a gene. CDR3 coding DNA: TGCGCCAGCAGCGAAGGGACAGGAGGGGATGGCTACACCTTC. This encodes CASSEGTGGDGYTF.

CDR3 sequence reads: CATHPRGGLGQPQHF. The DNA of the CDR3 is TGTGCCACCCACCCCCGGGGTGGCTTGGGTCAGCCCCAGCATTTT. The chain has TRBV24-1 and TRBJ1-5, with no clear D. Looked up from germline, CDR1 is KGHDR and CDR2 is SFDVKD. V lost 9 bases and J lost 6, with 20 bases in between. CDR3 length equals 15 residues.

This chain links TRBV18 with TRBJ1-4, with 10 bases lining up with TRBD1. The V gene's germline CDR1 is KGHSH and CDR2 LQKENI. The CDR3 runs to 15 residues. V lost 1 base, J lost 6 bases, and 2 bases stayed unmatched. CDR3 DNA: TGTGCCAGCTCACCACGCGGACAGGGGGATGAAAAACTGTTTTTT. This codes for CASSPRGQGDEKLFF.

The chain recombines TRBV5-8 with TRBJ2-7, with TRBD2 matching 7 bases. CDR1 and CDR2 (germline): SGHTS, YDEGEE. There are 15 residues in the CDR3. Trimming removed 0 bases from V and 6 bases from J; junction bases left unmatched: 9. The CDR3 reads CASSLGGGPPGEQYF. In DNA, the CDR3 is TGTGCCAGCAGCTTGGGGGGGGGACCCCCCGGCGAGCAGTACTTC. The full variable domain, with the rest looked up from reference TRBV5-8 and TRBJ2-7, is EAGVTQSPTHLIKTRGQQATLRCSPISGHTSVYWYQQALGLGLQFLLWYDEGEERNRGNFPPRFSGRQFPNYSSELNVNALELEDSALYLCASSLGGGPPGEQYFGPGTRLTVT.

V gene TRBV4-2 combines with J gene TRBJ1-6, with 8 positions matching TRBD1. The germline V gene has CDR1 LGHNA and CDR2 YNFKEQ. V lost 1 base to trimming and J lost 7 bases; unmatched junction nucleotides: 3. There are 15 residues in the CDR3. Written as DNA, the CDR3 is TGTGCCAGCAGCCAAGCAGGGGGCGGGAATTCACCCCTCCACTTT. It encodes CASSQAGGGNSPLHF.

V is TRBV7-6 and J is TRBJ2-3; D is unresolved. Trimming left V 2 bases short and J 2 bases short, with 11 bases between. The germline V gene has CDR1 SGHVS and CDR2 FNYEAQ. The CDR3 covers 15 residues. The CDR3 DNA reads as TGTGCCAGCAGCTTAACGGCACAAAACACAGATACGCAGTATTTT. Translated: CASSLTAQNTDTQYF.

The CDR3 here is CASSEGGWTVRKKAFF. The CDR3, as DNA: TGTGCCAGCAGTGAAGGTGGATGGACAGTCCGAAAGAAGGCTTTCTTT. The chain couples TRBV6-1 to TRBJ1-1; D may be TRBD1 (6 bases). There are 16 residues in the CDR3. With 1 base removed from V and 11 bases from J, the gap between germline ends came to 23 bases. Germline V gene sequence: CDR1 MNHNS, CDR2 SASEGT.

V usage is TRBV11-2 and J usage is TRBJ1-2; the match to TRBD1 covers 8 bases. Germline loops: CDR1 SGHAT, CDR2 FQNNGV. The CDR3 spans 12 residues. The junction had 5 bases not matched to a gene; V was cut back by 5 bases and J by 9 bases. The chain's CDR3 is CASSPWTGSYTF. CDR3 bases: TGTGCCAGCAGCCCCTGGACAGGGAGCTACACCTTC.

This chain links TRBV6-5 with TRBJ1-5, with 8 bases lining up with TRBD1. Germline V gene data show CDR1 as MNHEY and CDR2 as SVGAGI. V trimming: 6 bases; J trimming: 5 bases; junction bases outside the gene matches: 6. The CDR3 covers 14 residues. The CDR3 bases are TGTGCCAGCAGGACAGGGGAGCATCATCAGCCCCAGCATTTT. Encoded protein: CASRTGEHHQPQHF.

This clone has just one count. The chain has TRBV13 and TRBJ2-7; 8 nucleotides match TRBD2. CDR1 and CDR2 (germline): PRHDT, FYEKMQ (reference sequence). This CDR3 has 18 residues. J gave up 1 base and V 4 bases, and 15 bases lay outside the gene matches. CDR3 DNA: TGTGCCAGCAGCTCAACCTCTTCGGGGGGGACCTTATCCTACGAGCAGTACTTC. It is translated as CASSSTSSGGTLSYEQYF.

The chain uses TRBV6-5 and TRBJ1-4; 7 nucleotides agree with TRBD1. Per the germline V gene, CDR1 is MNHEY and CDR2 is SVGAGI. The V segment lost 6 bases and the J segment 6 bases; nucleotides outside the gene matches: 7. CDR3 length equals 14 residues. As DNA, the CDR3 is TGTGCCAGCAGGGGGGACAGCTTCTATGAAAAACTGTTTTTT. As protein: CASRGDSFYEKLFF.

This chain uses TRBV27 with TRBJ2-3; D tentatively fits TRBD1 or TRBD2 (5 bases each). Between the trimmed V and J ends, which lost 4 bases and 9 bases, there was a span of 11 bases. Looked up from germline, CDR1 is MNHEY and CDR2 is SMNVEV (reference sequence). The length of the CDR3 is 12 residues. The DNA for the CDR3 is TGTGCCAGCAGTTACATGGGACGGACGCAGTATTTT. As protein: CASSYMGRTQYF.

The chain has TRBV9 and TRBJ1-3, with D maybe TRBD1 (5 bases). Looked up from germline, CDR1 is SGDLS and CDR2 is YYNGEE. CDR3 length: 17 residues. Trimming stripped 0 bases from V and 3 bases from J, with 16 bases between. The CDR3 is CASSVVDQGGFGNTIYF. Here the CDR3 DNA reads TGTGCCAGCAGCGTAGTGGACCAGGGAGGGTTTGGAAACACCATATATTTT.

J is TRBJ2-2 and V is TRBV7-9; D gene unclear. Germline values: CDR1 SEHNR, CDR2 FQNEAQ (reference sequence). V was trimmed by 5 bases and J by 3 bases, leaving 4 bases between them. The CDR3 extends over 12 amino acids. This chain's CDR3 is CASSGDTGELFF. The CDR3 DNA sequence: TGTGCCAGCAGCGGGGACACCGGGGAGCTGTTTTTT. The full variable domain, rest sourced from reference TRBV7-9 and TRBJ2-2, is DTGVSQNPRHKITKRGQNVTFRCDPISEHNRLYWYRQTLGQGPEFLTYFQNEAQLEKSRLLSDRFSAERPKGSFSTLEIQRTEQGDSAMYLCASSGDTGELFFGEGSRLTVL.